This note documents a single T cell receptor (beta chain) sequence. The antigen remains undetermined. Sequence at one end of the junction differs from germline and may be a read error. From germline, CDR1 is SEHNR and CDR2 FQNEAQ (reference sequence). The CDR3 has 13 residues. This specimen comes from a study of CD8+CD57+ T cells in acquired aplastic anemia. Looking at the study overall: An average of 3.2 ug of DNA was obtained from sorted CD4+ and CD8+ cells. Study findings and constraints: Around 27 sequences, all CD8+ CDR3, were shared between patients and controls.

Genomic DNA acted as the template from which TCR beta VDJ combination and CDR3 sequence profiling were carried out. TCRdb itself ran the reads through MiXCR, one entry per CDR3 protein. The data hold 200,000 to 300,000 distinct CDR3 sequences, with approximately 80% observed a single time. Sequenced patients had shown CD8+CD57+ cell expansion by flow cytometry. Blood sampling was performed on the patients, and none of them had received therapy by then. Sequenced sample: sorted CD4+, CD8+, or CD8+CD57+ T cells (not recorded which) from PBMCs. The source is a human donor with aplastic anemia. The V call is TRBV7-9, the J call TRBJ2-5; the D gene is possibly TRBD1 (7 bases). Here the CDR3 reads CASNRGGRETQHF. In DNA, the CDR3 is TGTGCCAGCAACAGGGGAGGTAGAGAGACCCAGCACTTC.